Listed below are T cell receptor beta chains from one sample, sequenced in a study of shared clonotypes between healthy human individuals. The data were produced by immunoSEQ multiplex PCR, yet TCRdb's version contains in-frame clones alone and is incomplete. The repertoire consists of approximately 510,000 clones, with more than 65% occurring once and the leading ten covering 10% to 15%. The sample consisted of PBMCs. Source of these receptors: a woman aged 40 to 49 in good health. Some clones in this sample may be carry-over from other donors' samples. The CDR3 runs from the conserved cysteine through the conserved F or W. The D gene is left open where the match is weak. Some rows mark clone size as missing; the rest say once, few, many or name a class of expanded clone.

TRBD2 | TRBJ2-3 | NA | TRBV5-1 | TGCGCCAGCAGCTTGGAGGGGACTAGCGGGAGGACAGATACGCAGTATTTT | CASSLEGTSGRTDTQYF
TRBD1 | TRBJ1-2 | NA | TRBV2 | TGTGCCAGCAGCCGACAGGGGGCAGGAGGCTACACCTTC | CASSRQGAGGYTF
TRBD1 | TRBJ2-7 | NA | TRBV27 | TGTGCCAGCAGTGGACGACAGGGTTCCTACGAGCAGTACTTC | CASSGRQGSYEQYF
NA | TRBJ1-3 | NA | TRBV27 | TGTGCCAGCAGCCGGGGACGCTTCTCTGGAAACACCATATATTTT | CASSRGRFSGNTIYF
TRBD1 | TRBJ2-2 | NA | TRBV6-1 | TGTGCCAGCAGTGGATTTAGTGGGACAGCGAACACCGGGGAGCTGTTTTTT | CASSGFSGTANTGELFF
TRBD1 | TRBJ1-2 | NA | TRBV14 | TGTGCCAGCAGCCCAAACAGGGGCAACTATGGCTACACCTTC | CASSPNRGNYGYTF
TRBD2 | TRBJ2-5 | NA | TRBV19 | TGTGCCAGTAGTATAGGGTCTCGGGCGGGAGGGTCAGAGACCCAGTACTTC | CASSIGSRAGGSETQYF
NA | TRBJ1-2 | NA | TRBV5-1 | TGCGCCAGCAGCTTGGGGTCGTCGACAGCAGATGGCTACACCTTC | CASSLGSSTADGYTF
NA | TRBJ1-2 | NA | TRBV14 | TGTGCCAGCAGCCAAGATCGGGACTCAGCGGGCTACACCTTC | CASSQDRDSAGYTF
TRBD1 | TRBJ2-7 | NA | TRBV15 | TGTGCCACCAACTGGGACCGGGACAGGGGAGAGCAGTACTTC | CATNWDRDRGEQYF
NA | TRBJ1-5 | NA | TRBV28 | TGTGCCAGCAGTTTATCGGACCGGGGGAGGAATCAGCCCCAGCATTTT | CASSLSDRGRNQPQHF
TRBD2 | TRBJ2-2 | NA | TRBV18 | TGTGCCAGCTCACCACCCCTAGCGGGAGGGACCGGGGAGCTGTTTTTT | CASSPPLAGGTGELFF
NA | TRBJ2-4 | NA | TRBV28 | TGTGCCAGCAGTTTTCCCGCCAAAAACATTCAGTACTTC | CASSFPAKNIQYF
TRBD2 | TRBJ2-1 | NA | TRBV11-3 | TGTGCCAGCAGCTTGCGACTAGCGGGGCACAATGAGCAGTTCTTC | CASSLRLAGHNEQFF
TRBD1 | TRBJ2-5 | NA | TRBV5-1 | TGCGCCAGCAGCTTGTGGGGACAGAGGGAAGAGACCCAGTACTTC | CASSLWGQREETQYF
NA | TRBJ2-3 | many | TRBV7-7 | TGTGCCAGCAGCTCGGGAGTTTCTGCAGATACGCAGTATTTT | CASSSGVSADTQYF
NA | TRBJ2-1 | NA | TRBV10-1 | TGCGCCAGCAGGGCTCTAGCCTCCGACCCATACAATGAGCAGTTCTTC | CASRALASDPYNEQFF
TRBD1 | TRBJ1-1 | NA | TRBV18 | TGTGCCAGCTCACCGTCGACAGGGTCTGTTTACACTGAAGCTTTCTTT | CASSPSTGSVYTEAFF
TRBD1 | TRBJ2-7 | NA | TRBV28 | TGTGCCAGCAGGCGGGACAGGGGACACTACGAGCAGTACTTC | CASRRDRGHYEQYF
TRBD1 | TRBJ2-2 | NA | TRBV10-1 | TGCGCCAGCCCGATGGACAGGGCGGACGGGGAGCTGTTTTTT | CASPMDRADGELFF
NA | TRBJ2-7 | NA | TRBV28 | TGTGCCACCAGGGTCCGCGAGCAGTACTTC | CATRVREQYF
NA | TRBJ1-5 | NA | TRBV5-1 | TGCGCCAGCAGCTTGTGGGCCGTAAGCAATCAGCCCCAGCATTTT | CASSLWAVSNQPQHF
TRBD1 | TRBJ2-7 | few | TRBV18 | TGTGCCAGCTCACCGAAACAGGGGATCTACGAGCAGTACTTC | CASSPKQGIYEQYF
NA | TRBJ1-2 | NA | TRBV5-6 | TGTGCCAGCAGCTTGGTTGGGGGAGGAGGGCAAGGCTACACCTTC | CASSLVGGGGQGYTF
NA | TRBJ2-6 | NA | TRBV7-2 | TGTGCCAGCAGGGGAAGCTCTGGGGCCAACGTCCTGACTTTC | CASRGSSGANVLTF
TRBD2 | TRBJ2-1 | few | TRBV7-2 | TGTGCCAGCAGCTCGCTAGCGGGACCTTACAATGAGCAGTTCTTC | CASSSLAGPYNEQFF
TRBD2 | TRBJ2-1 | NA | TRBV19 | TGTGCCAGTAGTATCAAGCGGGAGGGCCCTAGCGATGAGCAGTTCTTC | CASSIKREGPSDEQFF
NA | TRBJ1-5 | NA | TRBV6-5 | TGTGCCAGCAGAATAGACGGAGATCAGCCCCAGCATTTT | CASRIDGDQPQHF
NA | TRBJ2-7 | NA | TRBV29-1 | TGCAGCGCTGAGAGGTCGGGCGAGCAGTACTTC | CSAERSGEQYF
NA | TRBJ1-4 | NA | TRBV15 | TGTGCCACCAGCAGTGGAGGTGCAACTAATGAAAAACTGTTTTTT | CATSSGGATNEKLFF
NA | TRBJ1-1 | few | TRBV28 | TGTGCCAGCCCGCCCCCAGGGGCGCGGGACACTGAAGCTTTCTTT | CASPPPGARDTEAFF
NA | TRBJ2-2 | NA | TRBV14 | TGTGCCAGCAGCCGGAACAGTGGTGGGACCGGGGAGCTGTTTTTT | CASSRNSGGTGELFF
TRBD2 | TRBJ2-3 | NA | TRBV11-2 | TGTGCCAGCAGCTCCGTAGCGGGGGTAAGCACAGATACGCAGTATTTT | CASSSVAGVSTDTQYF
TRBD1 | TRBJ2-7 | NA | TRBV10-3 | TGTGCCATCAGCCCCACCGGTGGGCAGGGGGCGGCCTACGAGCAGTACTTC | CAISPTGGQGAAYEQYF
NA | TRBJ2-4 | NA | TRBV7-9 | TGTGCCAGCAGCCCTTGGGACGGCCCCGTCCAAAACATTCAGTACTTC | CASSPWDGPVQNIQYF
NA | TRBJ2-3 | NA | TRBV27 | TGTGCCAGCAGTTTTACTAACCCGAGCACAGATACGCAGTATTTT | CASSFTNPSTDTQYF
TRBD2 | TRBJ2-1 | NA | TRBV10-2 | TGCGCCAGCCGGACTAGCGGGCCGGGGGGGGAGCAGTTCTTC | CASRTSGPGGEQFF
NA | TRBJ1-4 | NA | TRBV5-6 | TGTGCCAGCAGTTCCCGGGCCTCCTTGGGGGAACTGTTTTTT | CASSSRASLGELFF
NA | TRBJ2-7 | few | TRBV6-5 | TGTGCCAGCAGTTACTCGAGGCTCCAAAGCTCCTACGAGCAGTACTTC | CASSYSRLQSSYEQYF
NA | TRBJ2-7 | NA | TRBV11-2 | TGTGCCAGCAGCCACCCTTTCAGAGACGGGAGCTACGAGCAGTACTTC | CASSHPFRDGSYEQYF
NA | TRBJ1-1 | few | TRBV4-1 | TGCGCCAGCAGCCATCACGGGGGCATAGAGGACACTGAAGCTTTCTTT | CASSHHGGIEDTEAFF
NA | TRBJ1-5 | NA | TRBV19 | TGTGCCAGTAGTATAGGACAGGACAATCAGCCCCAGCATTTT | CASSIGQDNQPQHF
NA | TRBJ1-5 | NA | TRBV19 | TGTGCCAGCGTAAACCGGGACGTTGGTACGCCCCAGCATTTT | CASVNRDVGTPQHF
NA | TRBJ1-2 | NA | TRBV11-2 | TGTGCCAGCAGCTTAGGGGAATTAGCTAACTATGGCTACACCTTC | CASSLGELANYGYTF
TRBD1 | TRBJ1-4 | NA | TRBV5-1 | TGCGCCAGCAGCGGGGGACAGGGGCTGGAAAAACTGTTTTTT | CASSGGQGLEKLFF
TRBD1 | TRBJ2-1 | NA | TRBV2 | TGTGCCAGCAGTGAGGACAGGGGGACCTACAATGAGCAGTTCTTC | CASSEDRGTYNEQFF